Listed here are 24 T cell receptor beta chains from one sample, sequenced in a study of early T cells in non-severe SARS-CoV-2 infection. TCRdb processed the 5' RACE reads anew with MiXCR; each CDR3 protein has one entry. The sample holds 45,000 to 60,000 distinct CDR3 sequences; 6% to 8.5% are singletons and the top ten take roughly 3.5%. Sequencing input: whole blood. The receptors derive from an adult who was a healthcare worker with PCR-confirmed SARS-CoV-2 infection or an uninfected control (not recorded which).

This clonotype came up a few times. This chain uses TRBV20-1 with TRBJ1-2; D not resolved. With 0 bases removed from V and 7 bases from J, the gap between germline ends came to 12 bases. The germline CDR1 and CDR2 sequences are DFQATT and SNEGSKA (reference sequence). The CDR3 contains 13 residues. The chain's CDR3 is CSARDRAAAGYTF. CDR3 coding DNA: TGCAGTGCTAGAGATCGGGCAGCTGCTGGCTACACCTTC.

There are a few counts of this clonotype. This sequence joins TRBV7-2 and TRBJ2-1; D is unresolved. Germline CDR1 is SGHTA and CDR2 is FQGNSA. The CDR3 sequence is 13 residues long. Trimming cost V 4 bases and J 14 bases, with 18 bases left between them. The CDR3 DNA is TGTGCCAGCAGCTCCCAATCCCAGTTGGAAGAGTTCTTC. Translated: CASSSQSQLEEFF. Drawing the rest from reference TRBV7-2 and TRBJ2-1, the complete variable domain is GAGVSQSPSNKVTEKGKDVELRCDPISGHTALYWYRQSLGQGLEFLIYFQGNSAPDKSGLPSDRFSAERTGGSVSTLTIQRTQQEDSAVYLCASSSQSQLEEFFGPGTRLTVL.

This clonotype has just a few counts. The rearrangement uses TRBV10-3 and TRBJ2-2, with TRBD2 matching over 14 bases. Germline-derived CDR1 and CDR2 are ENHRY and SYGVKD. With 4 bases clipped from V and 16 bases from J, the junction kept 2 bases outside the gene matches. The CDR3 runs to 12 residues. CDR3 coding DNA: TGTGCCATCAGTGGGACTAGCGGGAGGCCGTTTTTT. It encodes CAISGTSGRPFF.

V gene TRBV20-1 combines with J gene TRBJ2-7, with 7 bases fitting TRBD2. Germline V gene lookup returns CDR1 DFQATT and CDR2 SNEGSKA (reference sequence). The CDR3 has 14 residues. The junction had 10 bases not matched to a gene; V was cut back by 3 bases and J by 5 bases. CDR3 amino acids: CSASPTSWGHEQYF. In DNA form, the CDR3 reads TGCAGTGCTAGCCCGACTAGCTGGGGCCACGAGCAGTACTTC.

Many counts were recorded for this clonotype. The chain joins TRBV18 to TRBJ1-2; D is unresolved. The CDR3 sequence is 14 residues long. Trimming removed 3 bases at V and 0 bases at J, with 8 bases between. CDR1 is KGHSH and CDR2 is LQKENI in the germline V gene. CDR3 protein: CASSPQEANYGYTF. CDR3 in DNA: TGTGCCAGCTCACCGCAGGAGGCTAACTATGGCTACACCTTC.

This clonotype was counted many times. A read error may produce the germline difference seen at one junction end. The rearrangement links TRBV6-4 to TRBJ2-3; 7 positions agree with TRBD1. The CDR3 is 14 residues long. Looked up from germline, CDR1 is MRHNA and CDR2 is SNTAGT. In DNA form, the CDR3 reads TGTGCCAGCGGTGATGGACAGGGCACAGATACGCAGTATTTT. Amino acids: CASGDGQGTDTQYF.

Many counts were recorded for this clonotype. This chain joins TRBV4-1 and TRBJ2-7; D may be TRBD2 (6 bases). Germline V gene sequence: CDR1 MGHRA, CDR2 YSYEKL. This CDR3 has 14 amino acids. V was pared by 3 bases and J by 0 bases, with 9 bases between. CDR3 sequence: CASSHRRDSYEQYF. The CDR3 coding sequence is TGCGCCAGCAGCCACCGGCGGGACTCCTACGAGCAGTACTTC.

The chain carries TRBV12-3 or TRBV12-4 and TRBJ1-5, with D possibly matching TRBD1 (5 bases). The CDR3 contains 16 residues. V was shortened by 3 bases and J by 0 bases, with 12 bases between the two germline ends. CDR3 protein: CASSFDSQASNQPQHF. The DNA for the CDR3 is TGTGCCAGCAGTTTCGACAGTCAAGCTAGCAATCAGCCCCAGCATTTT.

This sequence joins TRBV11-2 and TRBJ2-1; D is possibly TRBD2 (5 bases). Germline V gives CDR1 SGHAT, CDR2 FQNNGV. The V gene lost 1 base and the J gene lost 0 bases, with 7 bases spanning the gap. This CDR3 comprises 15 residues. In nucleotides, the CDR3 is TGTGCCAGCAGCTTAGGGCGGGCCTCCTACAATGAGCAGTTCTTC. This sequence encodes CASSLGRASYNEQFF.

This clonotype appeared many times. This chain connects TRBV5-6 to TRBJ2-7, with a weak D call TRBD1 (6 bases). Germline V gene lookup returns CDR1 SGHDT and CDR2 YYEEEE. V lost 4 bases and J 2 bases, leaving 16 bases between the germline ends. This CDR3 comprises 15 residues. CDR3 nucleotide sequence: TGTGCCAGCAGCGATTACAGGGTCGGGCCCTACGAGCAGTACTTC. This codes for CASSDYRVGPYEQYF. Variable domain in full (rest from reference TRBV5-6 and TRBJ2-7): DAGVTQSPTHLIKTRGQQVTLRCSPKSGHDTVSWYQQALGQGPQFIFQYYEEEERQRGNFPDRFSGHQFPNYSSELNVNALLLGDSALYLCASSDYRVGPYEQYFGPGTRLTVT.

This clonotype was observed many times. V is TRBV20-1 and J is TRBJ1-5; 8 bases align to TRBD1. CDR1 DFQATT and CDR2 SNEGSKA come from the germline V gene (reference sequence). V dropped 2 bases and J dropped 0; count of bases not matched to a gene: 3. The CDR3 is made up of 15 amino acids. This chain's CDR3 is CSARQGAHSNQPQHF. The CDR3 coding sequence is TGCAGTGCTAGACAGGGGGCCCATAGCAATCAGCCCCAGCATTTT.

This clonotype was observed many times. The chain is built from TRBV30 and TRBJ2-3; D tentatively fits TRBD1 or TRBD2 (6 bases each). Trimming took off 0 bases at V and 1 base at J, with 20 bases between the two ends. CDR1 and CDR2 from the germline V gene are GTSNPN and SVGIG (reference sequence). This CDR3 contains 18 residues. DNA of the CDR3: TGTGCCTGGAGTGTATGGGGGGCGACAATTACTGGCACAGATACGCAGTATTTT. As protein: CAWSVWGATITGTDTQYF.

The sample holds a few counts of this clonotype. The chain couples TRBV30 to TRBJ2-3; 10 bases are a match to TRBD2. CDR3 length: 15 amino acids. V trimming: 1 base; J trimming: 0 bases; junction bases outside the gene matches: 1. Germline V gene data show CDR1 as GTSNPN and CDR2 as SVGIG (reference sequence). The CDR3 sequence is CAWSELAGSTDTQYF. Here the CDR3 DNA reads TGTGCCTGGAGTGAACTAGCGGGGAGCACAGATACGCAGTATTTT.

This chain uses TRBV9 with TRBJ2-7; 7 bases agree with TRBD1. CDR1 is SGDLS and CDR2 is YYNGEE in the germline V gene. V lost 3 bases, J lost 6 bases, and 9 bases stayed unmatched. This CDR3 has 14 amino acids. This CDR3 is CASSADREPFEQYF. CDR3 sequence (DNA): TGTGCCAGCAGCGCCGACAGGGAACCCTTCGAGCAGTACTTC.

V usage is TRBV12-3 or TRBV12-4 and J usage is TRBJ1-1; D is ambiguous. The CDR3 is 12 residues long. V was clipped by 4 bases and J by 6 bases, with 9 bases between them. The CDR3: CASSSSGPEAFF. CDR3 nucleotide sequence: TGTGCCAGCAGTTCCAGTGGACCTGAAGCTTTCTTT.

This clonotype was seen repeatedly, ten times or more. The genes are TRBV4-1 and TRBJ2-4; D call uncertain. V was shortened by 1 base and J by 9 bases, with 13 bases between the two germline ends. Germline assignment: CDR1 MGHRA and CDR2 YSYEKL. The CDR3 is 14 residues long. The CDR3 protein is CASSQGNRHGIQYF. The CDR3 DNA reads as TGCGCCAGCAGCCAAGGAAACCGCCACGGCATTCAGTACTTC.

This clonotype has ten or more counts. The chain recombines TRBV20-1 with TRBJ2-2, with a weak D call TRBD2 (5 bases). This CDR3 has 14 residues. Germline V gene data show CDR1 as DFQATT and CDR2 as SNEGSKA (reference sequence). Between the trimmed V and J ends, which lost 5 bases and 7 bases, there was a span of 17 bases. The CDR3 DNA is TGCAGTGCTCCATCGAGGGCCTGGGGCGGGGAGCTGTTTTTT. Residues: CSAPSRAWGGELFF.

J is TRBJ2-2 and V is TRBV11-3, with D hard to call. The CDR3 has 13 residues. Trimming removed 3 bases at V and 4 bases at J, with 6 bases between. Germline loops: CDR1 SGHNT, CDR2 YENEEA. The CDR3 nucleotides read TGTGCCAGCAGCTTGATTAGCACCGGGGAGCTGTTTTTT. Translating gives CASSLISTGELFF.

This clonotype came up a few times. The CDR3 loop reads CASSLWATRGDTQYF. CDR3 bases: TGCGCCAGCAGCTTATGGGCAACCCGCGGAGATACGCAGTATTTT. The chain uses TRBV5-1 and TRBJ2-3; D is undetermined. CDR3 length: 15 residues. Trimming shortened V by 2 bases and J by 5 bases, and 15 bases separated the two germline ends. The V gene's germline CDR1 is SGHRS and CDR2 YFSETQ.

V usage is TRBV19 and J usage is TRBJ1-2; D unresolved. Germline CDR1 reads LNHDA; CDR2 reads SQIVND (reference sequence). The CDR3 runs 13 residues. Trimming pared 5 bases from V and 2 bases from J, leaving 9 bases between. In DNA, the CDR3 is TGTGCCAGTAGTCCGGACGGAAACTATGGCTACACCTTC. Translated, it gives CASSPDGNYGYTF.

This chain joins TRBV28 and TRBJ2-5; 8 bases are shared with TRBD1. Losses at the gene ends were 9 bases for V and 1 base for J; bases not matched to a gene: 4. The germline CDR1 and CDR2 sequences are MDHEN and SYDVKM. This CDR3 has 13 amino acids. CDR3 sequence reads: CASGTGPQETQYF. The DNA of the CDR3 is TGTGCCAGTGGGACAGGACCCCAAGAGACCCAGTACTTC.

The CDR3 protein is CASSLAVGSAGELFF. Written as DNA, the CDR3 is TGTGCCAGCAGCTTAGCGGTAGGATCGGCCGGGGAGCTGTTTTTT. The chain links TRBV7-9 to TRBJ2-2; no reliable D call. Trimming took 0 bases from V and 6 from J, leaving 11 bases between them. Germline V gives CDR1 SEHNR, CDR2 FQNEAQ (reference sequence). CDR3 length: 15 amino acids.

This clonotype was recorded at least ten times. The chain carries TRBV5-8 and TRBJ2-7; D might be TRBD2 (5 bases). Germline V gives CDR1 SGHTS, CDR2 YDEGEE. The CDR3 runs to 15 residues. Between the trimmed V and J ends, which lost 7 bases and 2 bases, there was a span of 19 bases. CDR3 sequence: CASGFPGSAAYEQYF. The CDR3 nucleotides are TGTGCCAGCGGTTTTCCGGGTAGCGCCGCCTACGAGCAGTACTTC. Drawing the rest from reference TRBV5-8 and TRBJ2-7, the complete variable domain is EAGVTQSPTHLIKTRGQQATLRCSPISGHTSVYWYQQALGLGLQFLLWYDEGEERNRGNFPPRFSGRQFPNYSSELNVNALELEDSALYLCASGFPGSAAYEQYFGPGTRLTVT.

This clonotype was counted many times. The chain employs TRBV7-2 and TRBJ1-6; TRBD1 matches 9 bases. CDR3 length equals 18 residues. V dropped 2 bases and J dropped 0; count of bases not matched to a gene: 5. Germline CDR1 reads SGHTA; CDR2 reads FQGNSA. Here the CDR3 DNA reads TGTGCCAGCAGCTTACACGGACAGGGGAGCTCCTATAATTCACCCCTCCACTTT. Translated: CASSLHGQGSSYNSPLHF.